The rows below give T cell receptor beta chains drawn from one sample of a study of OX40 agonist ivuxolimab in advanced cancers. Sequencing used immunoSEQ multiplex PCR; TCRdb keeps in-frame clones, though not all of them. The sample has approximately 72,000 clones, 80% to 90% seen once. The sample consisted of CD4+ or CD8+ T cells sorted from blood, taken in a trial of the OX40 agonist ivuxolimab. These receptor sequences come from an adult with an advanced solid tumor such as melanoma, head and neck, liver or kidney cancer. The CDR3 runs from the conserved cysteine through the conserved F or W. D genes are given only for firm matches. Clone size is shown for a subset of rows, as once, few, many or a class of expanded clone.

d_gene	abundance	v_gene	j_gene	CDR3aa	CDR3nt
-	-	TRBV5-6	TRBJ2-3	CASSLWKGTDTQYF	TGTGCCAGCAGCTTGTGGAAGGGCACAGATACGCAGTATTTT
-	once	TRBV6-1	TRBJ2-3	CASSDRASTDTQYF	TGTGCCAGCAGTGACAGGGCTAGCACAGATACGCAGTATTTT
TRBD1	-	TRBV19	TRBJ1-5	CASSRGTGENQPQHF	TGTGCCAGTAGCCGAGGGACAGGGGAGAATCAGCCCCAGCATTTT
-	-	TRBV7-6	TRBJ2-3	CASSLGQVFPDTQYF	TGTGCCAGCAGCTTAGGGCAAGTATTCCCGGATACGCAGTATTTT
-	-	TRBV6-1	TRBJ1-3	CASSVGGGGSGNTIYF	TGTGCCAGCAGTGTGGGGGGGGGAGGATCTGGAAACACCATATATTTT
-	-	TRBV28	TRBJ2-1	CASNSLGNYNEQFF	TGTGCCAGCAACAGTTTGGGAAACTACAATGAGCAGTTCTTC
TRBD2	-	TRBV29-1	TRBJ2-3	CSVESGLAGGVDTQYF	TGCAGCGTTGAATCGGGACTAGCGGGAGGGGTAGATACGCAGTATTTT
TRBD2	-	TRBV28	TRBJ2-5	CASSFAGTNQETQYF	TGTGCCAGCAGTTTTGCTGGGACTAACCAAGAGACCCAGTACTTC
-	-	TRBV2	TRBJ2-2	CASSESYLRGGELFF	TGTGCCAGCAGTGAATCTTATCTTCGCGGCGGGGAGCTGTTTTTT
-	-	TRBV5-1	TRBJ1-4	CASSEFSQGGEKLFF	TGCGCCAGCAGCGAGTTTTCACAGGGCGGTGAAAAACTGTTTTTT
-	-	TRBV2	TRBJ1-1	CASRNRGGNTEAFF	TGTGCCAGCAGGAACCGCGGGGGGAACACTGAAGCTTTCTTT
TRBD1	-	TRBV13	TRBJ2-5	CASSFTGVHQETQYF	TGTGCCAGCAGCTTTACAGGGGTGCACCAAGAGACCCAGTACTTC
-	once	TRBV10-3	TRBJ1-5	CAVSGQSNQPQHF	TGTGCCGTAAGCGGGCAGAGCAATCAGCCCCAGCATTTT
-	-	TRBV29-1	TRBJ2-7	CSVFQGREQYF	TGCAGCGTTTTTCAGGGAAGGGAGCAGTACTTC
-	-	TRBV6-5	TRBJ2-3	CASRTPFTDTQYF	TGTGCCAGCAGGACGCCCTTCACAGATACGCAGTATTTT
-	-	TRBV6-5	TRBJ1-2	CASSYGQGWGYTF	TGTGCCAGCAGTTACGGCCAGGGTTGGGGCTACACCTTC
-	-	TRBV28	TRBJ2-2	CASKSPGELFF	TGTGCCAGCAAGTCCCCCGGGGAGCTGTTTTTT
TRBD1	-	TRBV19	TRBJ1-5	CASSSTGGSDQPQHF	TGTGCCAGTAGTTCGACAGGGGGTTCGGATCAGCCCCAGCATTTT
-	-	TRBV5-1	TRBJ2-1	CASSLNDNEQFF	TGCGCCAGCAGCTTAAACGACAATGAGCAGTTCTTC
TRBD1	-	TRBV18	TRBJ2-7	CASSPNRGMSYEQYF	TGTGCCAGCTCACCAAACAGGGGGATGTCCTACGAGCAGTACTTC
-	-	TRBV21-1	TRBJ1-5	CASILVGDRGRQGNQPQHF	TGTGCCAGCATCCTCGTTGGGGACAGGGGGCGTCAGGGCAATCAGCCCCAGCATTTT
-	-	TRBV4-1	TRBJ1-3	CASSQRQVPGNTIYF	TGCGCCAGCAGCCAGAGACAGGTCCCAGGAAACACCATATATTTT
-	-	TRBV6-1	TRBJ2-7	CASSEPGRGSYEQYF	TGTGCCAGCAGTGAACCAGGGAGAGGTTCCTACGAGCAGTACTTC
TRBD1	-	TRBV7-6	TRBJ2-1	CASSQGQVMDEQFF	TGTGCCAGCAGCCAGGGACAGGTCATGGATGAGCAGTTCTTC
TRBD2	-	TRBV9	TRBJ2-1	CASSVGGSGSYNEQFF	TGTGCCAGCAGCGTAGGGGGTAGCGGGTCCTACAATGAGCAGTTCTTC
TRBD1	-	TRBV7-6	TRBJ2-7	CASSFGTATYEQYF	TGTGCCAGCAGCTTCGGGACAGCTACCTACGAGCAGTACTTC
TRBD2	-	TRBV5-4	TRBJ2-2	CASSPTPSGGVGELFF	TGTGCCAGCAGCCCCACTCCTAGCGGGGGGGTCGGGGAGCTGTTTTTT
-	-	TRBV18	TRBJ1-2	CASSPSGANYGYTF	TGTGCCAGCTCACCCTCAGGGGCCAACTATGGCTACACCTTC
-	-	TRBV10-2	TRBJ2-3	CASRGDTQYF	TGCGCCAGCAGGGGCGATACGCAGTATTTT
-	-	TRBV30	TRBJ2-3	CAWSVGTHPGTDTQYF	TGTGCCTGGAGTGTAGGTACTCATCCCGGCACAGATACGCAGTATTTT
-	-	TRBV5-6	TRBJ2-7	CASSLRAGYEQYF	TGTGCCAGCAGCTTGAGGGCAGGGTACGAGCAGTACTTC
-	-	TRBV6-4	TRBJ2-2	CASSEKDTGELFF	TGTGCCAGCAGTGAAAAGGACACCGGGGAGCTGTTTTTT
TRBD1	-	TRBV4-3	TRBJ1-2	CASSQMGQGVWGYTF	TGCGCCAGCAGCCAAATGGGACAGGGAGTTTGGGGCTACACCTTC
-	-	TRBV30	TRBJ2-6	CAWIRDRASSGANVLTF	TGTGCCTGGATTCGGGATAGGGCCAGCTCTGGGGCCAACGTCCTGACTTTC
TRBD2	few	TRBV27	TRBJ2-7	CASSRRSGTSGSYEQYF	TGTGCCAGCAGTAGGAGATCCGGGACTAGCGGGAGCTACGAGCAGTACTTC
-	-	TRBV6-1	TRBJ2-7	CASSDQGHALFDEQYF	TGTGCCAGCAGTGACCAAGGACATGCCCTTTTTGACGAGCAGTACTTC
-	-	TRBV7-3	TRBJ1-2	CASSLKGTNGYTF	TGTGCCAGCAGCTTAAAAGGGACAAATGGCTACACCTTC
-	-	TRBV10-3	TRBJ1-5	CAMTVGDPWLPRRLISNQPQHF	TGTGCCATGACCGTGGGGGACCCATGGCTTCCGAGAAGACTTATAAGCAATCAGCCCCAGCATTTT
-	-	TRBV4-3	TRBJ1-2	CASSQAQTEYYGYTF	TGCGCCAGCAGCCAAGCACAGACGGAATACTATGGCTACACCTTC
TRBD1	-	TRBV6-6	TRBJ1-3	CASSLQGGAGNTIYF	TGTGCCAGCAGCCTCCAGGGGGGGGCGGGAAACACCATATATTTT
-	once	TRBV4-3	TRBJ2-7	CASSHPSRGSYEQYF	TGCGCCAGCAGCCACCCGTCGAGGGGCAGCTACGAGCAGTACTTC
TRBD1	-	TRBV30	TRBJ1-6	CAWSVGQGVSPLHF	TGTGCCTGGAGTGTAGGACAGGGGGTTTCACCCCTCCACTTT
-	-	TRBV5-1	TRBJ1-1	CASRRAEGTEAFF	TGCGCCAGCAGGCGTGCCGAGGGTACTGAAGCTTTCTTT
-	few	TRBV5-1	TRBJ2-3	CASSPARQITDTQYF	TGCGCCAGCAGCCCTGCCCGACAGATCACAGATACGCAGTATTTT
-	-	TRBV30	TRBJ1-1	CAWTLSNREAFF	TGTGCCTGGACCCTATCAAACAGGGAAGCTTTCTTT
-	-	TRBV7-2	TRBJ2-5	CASSLAGRVYQETQYF	TGTGCCAGCAGCTTAGCGGGACGAGTCTACCAAGAGACCCAGTACTTC
-	-	TRBV18	TRBJ2-5	CASSRTEVETQYF	TGTGCCAGCTCACGGACAGAGGTAGAGACCCAGTACTTC
-	-	TRBV5-5	TRBJ2-3	CASSLSSDTQYF	TGTGCCAGCAGCTTGTCATCAGATACGCAGTATTTT
-	-	TRBV6-1	TRBJ2-7	CASTRYGNSYEQYF	TGTGCCAGCACAAGGTATGGGAACTCCTACGAGCAGTACTTC
-	-	TRBV7-2	TRBJ1-5	CASSHYRADQPQHF	TGTGCCAGCAGCCATTACAGGGCCGATCAGCCCCAGCATTTT
TRBD1	once	TRBV7-9	TRBJ2-7	CASSWSGDRVYEQYF	TGTGCCAGCAGTTGGAGTGGGGACAGAGTGTACGAGCAGTACTTC